Below are 3 T cell receptor beta chains sequenced from a single sample in a study of T cell responses to AZD1222 COVID-19 vaccine. Clones were read by immunoSEQ multiplex PCR, and TCRdb kept only the in-frame ones, dropping some. The sample records roughly 150,000 clones, about 92% being singletons. Material: peripheral blood, obtained on day 0 of AZD1222 vaccination. These TCRs come from an adult in good health.

The chain uses TRBV3-1 (or the pseudogene TRBV3-2) and TRBJ1-1, with 9 nucleotides matching TRBD1. V dropped 1 base and J dropped 5; count of bases not matched to a gene: 5. Looked up from germline, CDR1 is LGHDT and CDR2 is YNNKEL (reference sequence). The CDR3 consists of 15 residues. CDR3 sequence: CASSQVLTGGTEAFF. CDR3 nucleotide sequence: TGTGCCAGCAGCCAAGTCTTGACAGGGGGAACTGAAGCTTTCTTT.

The chain recombines TRBV18 with TRBJ1-1, with D tentatively TRBD1 (6 bases). V lost 3 bases to trimming and J lost 4 bases, with 12 bases between them. This CDR3 has 14 amino acids. Looked up from germline, CDR1 is KGHSH and CDR2 is LQKENI. Here the CDR3 reads CASSPLTGSTEAFF. The CDR3, as DNA: TGTGCCAGCTCACCTCTAACAGGGAGCACTGAAGCTTTCTTT.

The chain combines TRBV7-9 with TRBJ1-4; D ambiguous. This CDR3 is built from 15 residues. Germline CDR1 is SEHNR and CDR2 is FQNEAQ (reference sequence). V lost 6 bases, J lost 4 bases, and 15 bases lay in between. The CDR3 DNA is TGTGCCAGCAGACGGGAGACAACCCTTAATGAAAAACTGTTTTTT. It codes for CASRRETTLNEKLFF.